What follows describes a single T cell receptor beta chain. Its antigen target is currently unknown. Base qualities are missing; no much larger clone stands one base away. Genomic DNA was extracted from sorted cells for sequencing of the TCRbeta CDR3 region. The immunoSEQ Assay was used for sequencing of TCRbeta CDR3 regions. TCRdb obtained this table from immuneACCESS and retained in-frame rearrangements with V and J assigned. These tables miss some clones; where compared with another copy, unresolved V genes account for less than half of the shortfall, and the remainder is unexplained. This sample lists roughly 80,000 clones; 80% to 90% were detected once. The top ten hold about 1.9% of the sample. The sample is drawn from a study of OX40 agonist ivuxolimab in advanced cancers. Study-level background: Ivuxolimab, which targeted the costimulatory receptor OX40 (CD134), was an agonistic, fully human IgG2 monoclonal antibody. Intravenous ivuxolimab was administered to patients every 2 weeks at six dose levels: 0.01, 0.1, 0.3, 1.5, 3 and 10 mg/kg. The paper covers the monotherapy dose-escalation part of the phase I ivuxolimab trial, which included N of about 50 patients. Three dose-escalation patients achieved partial responses, one with hepatocellular carcinoma and two with cutaneous melanoma. Peripheral TCRbeta sequencing was intended to test whether TCR sequence diversity was altered and clonal T-cell expansion was caused by ivuxolimab. Prior anti-PD-1, anti-PD-L1 or anti-CTLA-4 therapy was permitted, and approximately 42% of dose-escalation patients had received checkpoint inhibitors. Of the roughly 51 patients in dose escalation, some 20 had hepatocellular carcinoma, roughly 15 had melanoma, 9 had renal cell carcinoma and 9 had head and neck cancer. A male proportion of roughly 85% and a mean age of roughly 58 years, ranging from roughly 20 to 80, were recorded for the dose-escalation cohort.

Patients with autoimmune disease history or receiving systemic immunosuppression were excluded from the trial. Peripheral blood for TCR sequencing was collected from all dose cohorts at baseline, on cycle 4 day 1, and on cycle 7 day 1. The samples were taken from a phase I, first-in-human, multicenter, open-label dose-escalation trial of ivuxolimab. Adults with locally advanced or metastatic melanoma, renal cell carcinoma, hepatocellular carcinoma or head and neck squamous cell carcinoma were enrolled in the trial. CD4+ and CD8+ T cells were sorted separately from peripheral blood before TCR sequencing. Its CDR3 holds 14 amino acids, cysteine through phenylalanine. The entry retains the CDR3 DNA only, 42 bases that are in frame from base 1. A distance of 13 bases separates the germline ends of V and J, which lose 6 bases and 3 bases respectively. CDR1 and CDR2 (SGHTA, FQGNSA) derive from the germline V gene.

General findings and caveats noted by the study authors: After ivuxolimab, CD8+ T cells had more expanded clones than CD4+ T cells on average. The antigen specificity of the peripheral T cells that underwent clonal expansion was not determined. In the 0.1-3.0 mg/kg groups, partial responders were among the patients with the lowest normalized peripheral clonal expansion, particularly in CD8+ T cells. At doses from 0.1 to 3.0 mg/kg, clonal expansion was seen in both CD4+ and CD8+ blood T cells between baseline and week 6. Low levels of normalized T-cell clonal expansion were also shown by some nonresponding patients.

The sequence derives from an adult with an advanced solid tumor such as melanoma, head and neck, liver or kidney cancer. The sequences come from CD4+ or CD8+ T cells sorted from blood, collected in a trial of the OX40 agonist ivuxolimab. This chain joins TRBV7-2 to TRBJ2-3, with TRBD1 as a weak D call on 5 bases. The DNA sequence is TGTGCCAGCAGAGCTGGACAAAATACAGATACGCAGTATTTT. The encoded protein is CASRAGQNTDTQYF.